The entry that follows covers one TCR beta chain sequence. The antigen remains undetermined. The data stem from a study of cytomegalovirus exposure and HLA in healthy donors. Libraries were prepared by immunoSEQ multiplex PCR; TCRdb keeps only in-frame clonotypes and omits some of them. The sample yields 150,000 to 200,000 clones, roughly nine tenths seen once. Notes on the study in general: Reportedly, cytomegalovirus status was diagnosed with high sensitivity and specificity. The finding came from a later analysis; first-cohort TCR clusters tended to co-occur in the roughly 120 validation repertoires. Rarity characterized most TCR sequences, yet some public TCRs appeared in many donors. Researchers catalogued around 150 TCR beta chains as cytomegalovirus-associated.

The CDR3 runs 14 residues. V was cut by 2 bases and J by 1 base, with 9 bases left in between. CDR1 is SGHRS, CDR2 YFSETQ, per germline. The chain has TRBV5-1 and TRBJ1-1; D uncertain. The sequenced sample consisted of PBMCs. This receptor was obtained from a woman aged 25 to 39 in good health and CMV-seronegative. The CDR3 is CASSFGLGNTEAFF. CDR3 in DNA: TGCGCCAGCAGCTTCGGACTCGGGAACACTGAAGCTTTCTTT. The variable domain in full, with the rest retrieved from reference TRBV5-1 and TRBJ1-1, is KAGVTQTPRYLIKTRGQQVTLSCSPISGHRSVSWYQQTPGQGLQFLFEYFSETQRNKGNFPGRFSGRQFSNSRSEMNVSTLELGDSALYLCASSFGLGNTEAFFGQGTRLTVV.